A single sample gave rise to the 11 T cell receptor beta chains below, sequenced in a study of control samples from healthy donors and cancer patients. Data came from immunoSEQ multiplex PCR; TCRdb stores just in-frame clones and leaves some out. The profile covers about 170,000 clones, with roughly 95% appearing a single time and 4.1% taken by the ten largest. The sequenced sample was blood. These receptors were obtained from a woman in her sixties in good health.

This clone was seen only once. As DNA, the CDR3 is TGTGCCAGCAGTTCCGGGACAGGGGTCGTCTACGAGCAGTACTTC. This gives the protein CASSSGTGVVYEQYF. The chain links TRBV6-5 to TRBJ2-7; 10 bases are a match to TRBD1. The CDR3 spans 15 residues. Germline V gene data show CDR1 as MNHEY and CDR2 as SVGAGI. The V segment lost 4 bases and the J segment 3 bases; nucleotides outside the gene matches: 6.

The gene calls are TRBV27 and TRBJ1-3; perhaps TRBD1 as D (6 bases). Germline assignment: CDR1 MNHEY and CDR2 SMNVEV (reference sequence). Between the trimmed V and J ends, which lost 6 bases and 0 bases, there was a span of 9 bases. The CDR3 is made up of 14 amino acids. As DNA, the CDR3 is TGTGCCAGCAGGGACAGATTCTCTGGAAACACCATATATTTT. Protein product: CASRDRFSGNTIYF.

The genes are TRBV2 and TRBJ1-6; D not resolved. V was pared by 6 bases and J by 3 bases, with 3 bases between. Germline lookup yields CDR1 SNHLY and CDR2 FYNNEI. The CDR3 extends over 12 amino acids. Here the CDR3 reads CASRGYNSPLHF. CDR3 DNA: TGTGCCAGCAGAGGCTATAATTCACCCCTCCACTTT.

This chain uses TRBV7-3 with TRBJ2-1; a possible D gene is TRBD2 (5 bases). This CDR3 is built from 14 residues. Germline CDR1 reads SGHTA; CDR2 reads FQGTGA. Trimming pared 4 bases from V and 5 bases from J, leaving 12 bases between. The CDR3 nucleotides are TGTGCCAGCAGCTCCTATACTAGGAACAATGAGCAGTTCTTC. This codes for CASSSYTRNNEQFF.

CDR3 amino acids: CASVIYRNTGELFF. The CDR3 DNA follows: TGTGCCAGCGTAATATACAGAAACACCGGGGAGCTGTTTTTT. The chain couples TRBV6-5 to TRBJ2-2; D gene uncertain. The ends were cut back, 8 bases at V and 2 bases at J, with 12 bases in the middle. Germline V CDR1 and CDR2: MNHEY, SVGAGI. This CDR3 comprises 14 residues.

The chain uses TRBV7-8 and TRBJ1-1, with D perhaps TRBD1 (5 bases). The CDR3 covers 14 residues. From germline, CDR1 is SGHVS and CDR2 FQNEAQ. Deletions cut 0 bases from V and 11 bases from J, with 16 bases between. The CDR3 region has the DNA TGTGCCAGCAGCTTAGCAGGCCAGGGTGAAGGCGCTTTCTTT. Its translation: CASSLAGQGEGAFF.

V is TRBV2 and J is TRBJ1-5; D call uncertain. Trimming took off 6 bases at V and 3 bases at J, with 12 bases between the two ends. This CDR3 region has 14 residues. CDR1 and CDR2 from the germline V gene are SNHLY and FYNNEI. The CDR3 nucleotides read TGTGCCAGCAGCCCCACCGGATCCAATCAGCCCCAGCATTTT. This translates into CASSPTGSNQPQHF. Supplemented by reference TRBV2 and TRBJ1-5, the full variable domain reads EPEVTQTPSHQVTQMGQEVILRCVPISNHLYFYWYRQILGQKVEFLVSFYNNEISEKSEIFDDQFSVERPDGSNFTLKIRSTKLEDSAMYFCASSPTGSNQPQHFGDGTRLSIL.

The V gene is TRBV7-9, the J gene TRBJ1-5, with TRBD1 as a possible D gene (5 bases). The CDR3 is made up of 15 amino acids. Between the trimmed V and J ends, which lost 1 base and 4 bases, there was a span of 11 bases. The germline V gene encodes CDR1 SEHNR and CDR2 FQNEAQ (reference sequence). The DNA for the CDR3 is TGTGCCAGCAGCTTAGGAGGGGCGGTTAATCAGCCCCAGCATTTT. Translated, it gives CASSLGGAVNQPQHF.

This clone showed up just once. The chain recombines TRBV5-1 with TRBJ1-5, with unresolved D. V lost 0 bases to trimming and J lost 3 bases, with 7 bases between them. Germline CDR1 reads SGHRS; CDR2 reads YFSETQ. The CDR3 covers 14 residues. The CDR3 DNA follows: TGCGCCAGCAGCTTGGCAGGTCTCAATCAGCCCCAGCATTTT. Its protein product is CASSLAGLNQPQHF. Supplemented by reference TRBV5-1 and TRBJ1-5, the full variable domain reads KAGVTQTPRYLIKTRGQQVTLSCSPISGHRSVSWYQQTPGQGLQFLFEYFSETQRNKGNFPGRFSGRQFSNSRSEMNVSTLELGDSALYLCASSLAGLNQPQHFGDGTRLSIL.

V is TRBV9 and J is TRBJ2-5; maybe TRBD1 (7 bases). The V end was cut by 1 base, the J end by 4 bases, with 8 bases between. The germline V gene encodes CDR1 SGDLS and CDR2 YYNGEE. The CDR3 has 13 amino acids. The DNA for the CDR3 is TGTGCCAGCAGCGTACAGGGGGGAGAGACCCAGTACTTC. This codes for CASSVQGGETQYF.

This chain joins TRBV5-6 and TRBJ1-1, with D hard to call. The CDR3 extends over 13 amino acids. The germline V gene encodes CDR1 SGHDT and CDR2 YYEEEE. The germline V and J ends were trimmed by 2 bases and 1 base, with 6 bases remaining between them. The CDR3 nucleotides read TGTGCCAGCAGCTTTAACTGGAACACTGAAGCTTTCTTT. Its translation is CASSFNWNTEAFF.